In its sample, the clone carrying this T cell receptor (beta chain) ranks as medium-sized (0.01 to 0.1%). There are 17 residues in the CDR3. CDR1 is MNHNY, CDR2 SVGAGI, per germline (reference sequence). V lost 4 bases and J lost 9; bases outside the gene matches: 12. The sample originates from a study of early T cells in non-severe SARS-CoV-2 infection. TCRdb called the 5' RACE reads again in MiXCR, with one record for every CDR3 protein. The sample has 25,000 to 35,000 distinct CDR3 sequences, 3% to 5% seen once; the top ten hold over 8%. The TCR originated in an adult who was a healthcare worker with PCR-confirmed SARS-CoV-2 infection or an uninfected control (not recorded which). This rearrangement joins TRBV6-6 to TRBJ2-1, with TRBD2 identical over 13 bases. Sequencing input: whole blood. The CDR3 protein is CASSSALTSGRAFEQFF. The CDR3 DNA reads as TGTGCCAGCAGTTCGGCCCTCACTAGCGGGAGGGCCTTTGAGCAGTTCTTC.